This T cell receptor (beta chain) was sequenced for a study of naive and memory T cell subsets. In this sample, this clonotype turned up a few times. Its antigen is unidentified. The beta constant-region primer was an equimolar mix of two oligonucleotides covering TRBC1 and TRBC2. Nested alpha and beta constant-region primers with the SP2 primer drove four PCR rounds on ligated cDNA. A single record per CDR3 protein comes from TCRdb applying MiXCR to the UMI-ligation and nested PCR reads. The sample has roughly 100,000 distinct CDR3 sequences; approximately 15% are singletons. General study points: Clonotypes are single alpha or beta chains, not paired receptors. A few larger clonotypes appeared in naive repertoires, especially CD8, possibly memory cells re-expressing CD45RA. From naive to CM, EM and EMRA, diversity decreased and Gini increased. Naive and memory subsets had different power law exponents for TCR abundance.

The CDR3 is 16 residues long. Germline V lookup: CDR1 SGHVS, CDR2 FNYEAQ. Unmatched junction bases numbered 3, after V lost 5 bases and J lost 0 bases. Sequential positive selection took CD4 T cells first, then CD8 T cells. The chain recombines TRBV7-6 with TRBJ2-1, with 11 bases fitting TRBD2. The source material was naive CD8+ T cells from blood. The TCR originated in a human donor in good health. As DNA, the CDR3 is TGTGCCAGCAGCACCACTAGCGGGGGCTCCTACAATGAGCAGTTCTTC. It codes for CASSTTSGGSYNEQFF.